The T cell receptor (beta chain) under discussion was sequenced for a study of PD-1 blockade in mismatch repair-deficient tumors. This table comes from immunoSEQ multiplex PCR, and its TCRdb copy is limited to in-frame clones, with some not included. This table holds roughly 110,000 clones, more than 60% found once. Concerning this clone: Antigen: not known.

Findings and limits, study-wide: Tumor-resident clones, often undetectable pretreatment in blood, expanded then contracted after pembrolizumab.

V was clipped by 1 base and J by 6 bases, with 33 bases between them. This CDR3 has 21 residues. Germline V gives CDR1 PRHDT, CDR2 FYEKMQ (reference sequence). This sample comprised peripheral blood, obtained roughly 13 months after starting pembrolizumab. The chain is built from TRBV13 and TRBJ1-1; maybe TRBD1 (6 bases). This TCR came from an adult with mismatch repair-deficient cancer. CDR3 amino acids: CASSLALKGRGVGTSTAEAFF. The CDR3 nucleotides are TGTGCCAGCAGCTTAGCTTTAAAAGGAAGAGGTGTCGGGACATCGACGGCTGAAGCTTTCTTT.